The T cell receptor (beta chain) under discussion was sequenced for a study of CD8+ T cells in alopecia areata. General study points: With patients, TCR sharing proved less clear than in mice, a difference possibly related to HLA. It was lesional scalp, especially alopecia totalis/universalis, that showed higher clonality than normal scalp. Scalp samples also yield sequences from resident alphabeta T cells of normal skin.

RNA extraction and reverse transcription yielded cDNA as sequencing template. Generated by immunoSEQ multiplex PCR, the TCRdb table keeps only in-frame clones and is missing some. This repertoire shows about 140,000 clones, roughly 60% found once; its top ten account for just over 35%. Trimming took 5 bases from V and 4 from J, leaving 9 bases between them. This CDR3 comprises 12 residues. Germline V lookup: CDR1 SEHNR, CDR2 FQNEAQ (reference sequence). In regard to this clone: Its specificity is not known.

The rearrangement links TRBV7-9 to TRBJ2-7; no clear D. Sequencing was carried out using CD8+ T cells sorted from blood. The receptor comes from a human donor in good health. The CDR3 coding sequence is TGTGCCAGCAGCACGGGCCGGTACGAGCAGTACTTC. Residues: CASSTGRYEQYF.